The T cell receptor (beta chain) described here comes from a study of PD-L1 blockade in urothelial cancer. The overall study: Patients previously received 0 to 3 chemotherapy regimens. Analyzed time points were 3 weeks (second dose) and 6 weeks after therapy began. Blood samples contained a median approximately 140,000 T cells.

The CDR3 loop spans 14 amino acids. CDR1 and CDR2 from the germline V gene are SGHKS and YYEKEE (reference sequence). V was cut by 3 bases and J by 3 bases, with 10 bases left in between. Clones were sequenced by immunoSEQ multiplex PCR, and TCRdb holds only the in-frame ones, with some missing. This table has about 70,000 clones, around four fifths appearing once. Metastatic or locally advanced urothelial carcinoma was present in the patients. This chain links TRBV5-5 with TRBJ1-5, with D unclear. Material: PBMCs, obtained around atezolizumab (anti-PD-L1) treatment. This TCR was sampled from a man between 65 and 85 years old with urothelial cancer. CDR3 loop: CASSSYSYNQPQHF. CDR3 nucleotides: TGTGCCAGCAGCTCATACAGTTACAATCAGCCCCAGCATTTT.